This TCR beta chain originates from a study of identical twins. Germline CDR1 reads SEHNR; CDR2 reads FQNEAQ (reference sequence). This CDR3 is built from 16 residues. Germline trimming cut 1 base from V and 4 bases from J; bases unmatched to any gene: 8. This clonotype was seen ten or more times. A single record per CDR3 protein comes from TCRdb applying MiXCR to the 5' RACE reads. The table has 150,000 or so distinct CDR3 sequences, under 4.5% seen once. This clonotype was obtained from a man aged 18-30 years in good health. Specimen: memory T cells sorted from blood. J is TRBJ2-5 and V is TRBV7-9, with 8 nucleotides matching TRBD2. The CDR3 nucleotides are TGTGCCAGCAGCTTAGATCCCGGACTAGCCCGAGAGACCCAGTACTTC. Its protein is CASSLDPGLARETQYF.